This TCR beta chain was found in a study of T cell repertoires in aging, cancer and after chemotherapy. Looking at the study overall: Roughly 8.8 million TCR reads made up the full dataset.

The CDR3 runs to 14 residues. CDR1 is MNHNS and CDR2 is SASEGT in the germline V gene. Regarding this clonotype: With a much larger clone just one base away, this may be a read error.

The template was genomic DNA from peripheral blood, not RNA. Multiplex touch-down PCR with TRB-A/B primers amplified rearranged V-D-J TRB sequences. Each CDR3 protein gets one entry after TCRdb re-called the multiplex PCR reads with MiXCR. The top ten clones hold around 33% of a sample with roughly 4,200 distinct CDR3 sequences, approximately 26% of them seen once. The clonotype comes from a human donor with a blood cancer. The chain combines TRBV6-1 with TRBJ1-3, with D perhaps matching TRBD1 (5 bases). Input material: blood. The CDR3 DNA reads TGTGCCACCAGTGAAGGGGTCCTCGGGAACACCATATATTTT. Protein sequence: CATSEGVLGNTIYF.